What follows are 29 T cell receptor beta chains derived from one specimen sequenced in a study. TCRdb re-called the RT-PCR reads with MiXCR, one entry per CDR3 protein. The sample gives about 700,000 distinct CDR3 sequences, 11% to 15% of which show up once; 3.6% is in the top ten. Material: memory CD4+ T cells from blood. The receptors derive from a female donor in good health, serving as a healthy control.

The rearrangement joins TRBV20-1 to TRBJ2-3; tentatively, D is TRBD1 (5 bases). From germline, CDR1 is DFQATT and CDR2 SNEGSKA (reference sequence). The CDR3 spans 12 residues. Trimming stripped 3 bases from V and 2 bases from J, with 6 bases between. The CDR3 nucleotides are TGCAGTGCTAGGGACAACACAGATACGCAGTATTTT. Residues: CSARDNTDTQYF.

This clonotype appeared many times. The chain is built from TRBV20-1 and TRBJ2-7; 7 bases are a match to TRBD2. Losses at the gene ends were 3 bases for V and 3 bases for J; bases not matched to a gene: 11. The germline V gene encodes CDR1 DFQATT and CDR2 SNEGSKA (reference sequence). The CDR3 extends over 15 amino acids. The CDR3 region is CSASSPAGWGYEQYF. The CDR3 DNA follows: TGCAGTGCTAGTAGCCCAGCGGGATGGGGCTACGAGCAGTACTTC.

To note about this clonotype: With a much larger clone just one base away, this may be a read error. The chain has TRBV7-2 and TRBJ2-7; 7 nucleotides align to TRBD1. The CDR3 contains 14 residues. V dropped 5 bases and J dropped 6; count of bases not matched to a gene: 10. From germline, CDR1 is SGHTA and CDR2 FQGNSA. The chain's CDR3 is CASSDKQGPGEQYF. The CDR3 coding sequence is TGTGCCAGCAGCGACAAACAGGGGCCGGGCGAGCAGTACTTC.

The CDR3 bases are TGTGCCAGCAGTTTACACGGACAGGTCAGCTACACCTTC. Translating it yields CASSLHGQVSYTF. The chain carries TRBV27 and TRBJ1-2, with 7 positions matching TRBD1. CDR3 length: 13 amino acids. V gave up 2 bases and J gave up 9 bases; unmatched junction bases: 6. Germline values: CDR1 MNHEY, CDR2 SMNVEV (reference sequence).

V and J are TRBV20-1 and TRBJ2-5; tentative D call: TRBD1 (6 bases). This CDR3 has 15 amino acids. Germline lookup yields CDR1 DFQATT and CDR2 SNEGSKA (reference sequence). The V end was cut by 0 bases, the J end by 2 bases, with 13 bases between. The CDR3 bases are TGCAGTGCTAGAGAGAGGACAGTTATACAAGAGACCCAGTACTTC. It is translated as CSARERTVIQETQYF.

Many counts were recorded for this clonotype. The gene calls are TRBV9 and TRBJ2-1; 7 bases fit TRBD1. V lost 0 bases and J lost 8; bases outside the gene matches: 11. The CDR3 is 16 residues long. Germline assignment: CDR1 SGDLS and CDR2 YYNGEE. CDR3 amino acids: CASSVAGGQRGHEQFF. The DNA of the CDR3 is TGTGCCAGCAGCGTAGCTGGGGGACAAAGGGGGCATGAGCAGTTCTTC. The complete variable domain, with remaining parts taken from reference TRBV9 and TRBJ2-1, reads DSGVTQTPKHLITATGQRVTLRCSPRSGDLSVYWYQQSLDQGLQFLIQYYNGEERAKGNILERFSAQQFPDLHSELNLSSLELGDSALYFCASSVAGGQRGHEQFFGPGTRLTVL.

DNA of the CDR3: TGCAGTGCCATCCAGTCTAGCGGGGGATTAACAGAGACCCAGTACTTC. Protein sequence: CSAIQSSGGLTETQYF. V is TRBV20-1 and J is TRBJ2-5; 10 nucleotides line up with TRBD2. V shed 6 bases, J shed 4 bases, and the junction held 14 bases outside the gene matches. This CDR3 region has 16 residues. CDR1 and CDR2 (germline): DFQATT, SNEGSKA (reference sequence).

This rearrangement joins TRBV6-6 to TRBJ2-6; 9 bases are shared with TRBD1. Unmatched junction bases numbered 14, after V lost 8 bases and J lost 0 bases. Germline V lookup: CDR1 MNHNY, CDR2 SVGAGI (reference sequence). The CDR3 extends over 19 amino acids. The CDR3 loop is CASSIGQGSTISGANVLTF. The CDR3 DNA reads as TGTGCCAGCTCCATTGGACAGGGGAGCACGATCTCTGGGGCCAACGTCCTGACTTTC.

This chain joins TRBV7-3 and TRBJ2-1; 10 bases map to TRBD1. This CDR3 is 16 amino acids long. Trimming cost V 2 bases and J 7 bases; bases outside gene matches: 8. Germline V gives CDR1 SGHTA, CDR2 FQGTGA. The CDR3 sequence: CASSLSGQGNGNEQFF. Written as DNA, the CDR3 is TGTGCCAGCAGCTTATCGGGACAGGGGAACGGTAATGAGCAGTTCTTC. Full variable domain (outside the CDR3, taken from reference TRBV7-3 and TRBJ2-1): GAGVSQTPSNKVTEKGKYVELRCDPISGHTALYWYRQSLGQGPEFLIYFQGTGAADDSGLPNDRFFAVRPEGSVSTLKIQRTERGDSAVYLCASSLSGQGNGNEQFFGPGTRLTVL.

V usage is TRBV20-1 and J usage is TRBJ2-3; D gene uncertain. The CDR3 covers 15 residues. Germline CDR1 is DFQATT and CDR2 is SNEGSKA (reference sequence). V was shortened by 1 base and J by 3 bases, with 14 bases between the two germline ends. DNA of the CDR3: TGCAGTGCTAGAGGAAGCCCCCCGCGGACAGATACGCAGTATTTT. Protein sequence: CSARGSPPRTDTQYF.

This clonotype was counted ten times or more. The gene calls are TRBV20-1 and TRBJ2-7; 9 bases align to TRBD2. The V and J ends lost 6 bases and 4 bases, in that order; junction bases with no gene match: 10. The CDR3 consists of 14 residues. Germline V gene data show CDR1 as DFQATT and CDR2 as SNEGSKA (reference sequence). CDR3 sequence (DNA): TGCAGTGCGCGCCCCGGGACTAGCTTTTACGAGCAGTACTTC. It yields the protein CSARPGTSFYEQYF.

The chain couples TRBV27 to TRBJ1-3, with D perhaps matching TRBD1 (6 bases). The germline gives CDR1 MNHEY, CDR2 SMNVEV (reference sequence). There are 14 residues in the CDR3. Trimming left V 2 bases short and J 3 bases short, with 8 bases between. Written as DNA, the CDR3 is TGTGCCAGCAGTTTAACAGGGTTTGGAAACACCATATATTTT. Translation: CASSLTGFGNTIYF.

This clonotype was seen ten or more times. The V and J genes are TRBV6-5 and TRBJ1-2; D is unresolved. Looked up from germline, CDR1 is MNHEY and CDR2 is SVGAGI. Deletions cut 3 bases from V and 1 base from J, with 6 bases between. The CDR3 consists of 13 residues. The CDR3 nucleotides are TGTGCCAGCAGTTATGACCGTAACTATGGCTACACCTTC. This codes for CASSYDRNYGYTF.

This chain connects TRBV29-1 to TRBJ1-1; possible D gene TRBD1, 6 bases. This CDR3 spans 14 amino acids. CDR1 SQVTM and CDR2 ANQGSEA come from the germline V gene. V lost 7 bases and J lost 3, with 18 bases in between. CDR3: CSAREGGGDTEAFF. The CDR3 coding sequence is TGCAGCGCCCGGGAGGGAGGGGGGGACACTGAAGCTTTCTTT.

This clonotype was seen once. V and J are TRBV19 and TRBJ1-5; D call uncertain. The germline V gene encodes CDR1 LNHDA and CDR2 SQIVND (reference sequence). The CDR3 covers 14 residues. Trimming pared 7 bases from V and 0 bases from J, leaving 10 bases between. DNA for the CDR3: TGTGCCAGTACCCAGCAGAATAGCAATCAGCCCCAGCATTTT. It encodes CASTQQNSNQPQHF.

This clonotype showed up just a few times. The CDR3 DNA follows: TGTGCCAGCAGCCCCGGGGCGGGACCCCCAGAAAGGTTCTTC. Translated: CASSPGAGPPERFF. The rearrangement uses TRBV7-2 and TRBJ2-1; a possible D gene is TRBD2 (6 bases). The length of the CDR3 is 14 residues. CDR1 is SGHTA and CDR2 is FQGNSA in the germline V gene. Trimming shortened V by 5 bases and J by 15 bases, and 23 bases separated the two germline ends.

The sample holds a few counts of this clonotype. The CDR3 sequence: CASSLETGTYNEQFF. CDR3 DNA: TGTGCCAGCAGCCTGGAGACAGGGACTTACAATGAGCAGTTCTTC. V is TRBV11-2 and J is TRBJ2-1; D may be TRBD1 (7 bases). The CDR3 runs to 15 residues. In germline, CDR1 is SGHAT, CDR2 FQNNGV. V dropped 5 bases and J dropped 4 bases, with 15 bases sitting between them.

This clonotype was recorded a few times. V and J are TRBV7-6 and TRBJ2-1; TRBD2 agrees at 8 bases. CDR1 SGHVS and CDR2 FNYEAQ come from the germline V gene. The ends lost 5 bases at V and 1 base at J; junction bases unmatched: 7. The CDR3 has 16 residues. CDR3 DNA sequence: TGTGCCAGCAGCCTTAAGAAGCGGGAGTCCTACAATGAGCAGTTCTTC. Its protein is CASSLKKRESYNEQFF.

The count of this clonotype is one. J is TRBJ2-1 and V is TRBV4-1; TRBD2 is a possible D gene (5 bases). Trimming took off 5 bases at V and 9 bases at J, with 23 bases between the two ends. The CDR3 is 16 residues long. The germline V gene has CDR1 MGHRA and CDR2 YSYEKL. The CDR3 sequence: CASSKGRLASRGEQFF. Here the CDR3 DNA reads TGCGCCAGCAGCAAAGGAAGGCTAGCCTCGAGAGGTGAGCAGTTCTTC.

This clonotype was seen many times. V and J are TRBV20-1 and TRBJ2-7, with D maybe TRBD2 (6 bases). The CDR3 sequence is 14 residues long. Trimming removed 3 bases from V and 3 bases from J, with 15 bases in between. Looked up from germline, CDR1 is DFQATT and CDR2 is SNEGSKA (reference sequence). CDR3 amino acids: CSARGPGRFYEQYF. CDR3 nucleotides: TGCAGTGCTAGGGGTCCTGGGAGGTTCTACGAGCAGTACTTC.

This clonotype was observed many times. This chain uses TRBV6-2 or TRBV6-3 with TRBJ2-7; the D gene is possibly TRBD1 (5 bases). The V and J ends lost 8 bases and 4 bases respectively, with 12 bases between them. The CDR3 runs 12 residues. Per the germline V gene, CDR1 is MNHEY and CDR2 is SVGEGT. In nucleotides, the CDR3 is TGTGCCAGCTGGAGCAGGGCATACGAGCAGTACTTC. Translation: CASWSRAYEQYF.

The chain employs TRBV3-1 and TRBJ1-4, with a possible D match to TRBD1 (6 bases). V was cut by 1 base and J by 7 bases, with 16 bases left in between. CDR1 is LGHDT, CDR2 YNNKEL, per germline (reference sequence). The CDR3 is 16 residues long. CDR3 sequence reads: CASSQVGRGPGEKLFF. The CDR3 DNA reads as TGTGCCAGCAGCCAAGTCGGTCGGGGGCCAGGTGAAAAACTGTTTTTT. Supplemented by reference TRBV3-1 and TRBJ1-4, the full variable domain reads DTAVSQTPKYLVTQMGNDKSIKCEQNLGHDTMYWYKQDSKKFLKIMFSYNNKELIINETVPNRFSPKSPDKAHLNLHINSLELGDSAVYFCASSQVGRGPGEKLFFGSGTQLSVL.

The chain is built from TRBV2 and TRBJ2-1; D remains ambiguous. Germline CDR1 is SNHLY and CDR2 is FYNNEI. V was clipped by 7 bases and J by 6 bases, with 7 bases between them. This CDR3 contains 11 residues. Written as DNA, the CDR3 is TGTGCCAGCACCTATTTCAATGAGCAGTTCTTC. As protein: CASTYFNEQFF.

This chain links TRBV6-1 with TRBJ2-3, with D possibly being TRBD1 (5 bases). There are 13 residues in the CDR3. Germline CDR1 MNHNS, CDR2 SASEGT. V was cut by 3 bases and J by 4 bases, with 8 bases left in between. In DNA form, the CDR3 reads TGTGCCAGCAGTGACCCAGGGTCAGATACGCAGTATTTT. Encoded protein: CASSDPGSDTQYF.

In this sample, this clonotype turned up many times. This rearrangement joins TRBV20-1 to TRBJ2-5; TRBD2 might be the D (5 bases). There are 14 residues in the CDR3. Germline V gives CDR1 DFQATT, CDR2 SNEGSKA (reference sequence). The V end was cut by 4 bases, the J end by 5 bases, with 17 bases between. The CDR3 bases are TGCAGTGCTACCTCCTCGGATGGCGGGGAGACCCAGTACTTC. Translation: CSATSSDGGETQYF.

In its sample, this clonotype was seen many times. The J gene is TRBJ2-3, the V gene TRBV27, with TRBD2 identical over 7 bases. Germline V gene data show CDR1 as MNHEY and CDR2 as SMNVEV (reference sequence). The CDR3 runs 15 residues. V shed 1 base, J shed 1 base, and the junction held 2 bases outside the gene matches. CDR3 amino acids: CASSLYREGTDTQYF. As DNA, the CDR3 is TGTGCCAGCAGTTTATACCGGGAGGGCACAGATACGCAGTATTTT.

V is TRBV5-1 and J is TRBJ2-2; D remains unclear. The CDR3 has 13 residues. The germline V and J ends were trimmed by 5 bases and 5 bases, with 10 bases remaining between them. Germline V gene lookup returns CDR1 SGHRS and CDR2 YFSETQ. CDR3 nucleotide sequence: TGCGCCAGCAGGTTTCTAGAAACCGGGGAGCTGTTTTTT. Its protein is CASRFLETGELFF. Full variable domain (remainder filled in from reference TRBV5-1 and TRBJ2-2): KAGVTQTPRYLIKTRGQQVTLSCSPISGHRSVSWYQQTPGQGLQFLFEYFSETQRNKGNFPGRFSGRQFSNSRSEMNVSTLELGDSALYLCASRFLETGELFFGEGSRLTVL.

This clonotype was seen many times. The genes are TRBV6-5 and TRBJ2-7; weak D call: TRBD1 (7 bases). Germline assignment: CDR1 MNHEY and CDR2 SVGAGI. CDR3 length: 15 residues. The V end lost 0 bases, the J end lost 4 bases, and 13 bases lay between the germline ends. Written as DNA, the CDR3 is TGTGCCAGCAGTTACTCTATCGCAGGGGGGTACGAGCAGTACTTC. Its protein product is CASSYSIAGGYEQYF.

The chain employs TRBV7-3 and TRBJ1-2; 8 nucleotides match TRBD1. Germline lookup yields CDR1 SGHTA and CDR2 FQGTGA. The length of the CDR3 is 13 residues. The junction had 5 bases not matched to a gene; V was cut back by 5 bases and J by 6 bases. The CDR3 region has the DNA TGTGCCAGCAGCCCAGGGGGCACGGATGGCTACACCTTC. Translated, it gives CASSPGGTDGYTF.